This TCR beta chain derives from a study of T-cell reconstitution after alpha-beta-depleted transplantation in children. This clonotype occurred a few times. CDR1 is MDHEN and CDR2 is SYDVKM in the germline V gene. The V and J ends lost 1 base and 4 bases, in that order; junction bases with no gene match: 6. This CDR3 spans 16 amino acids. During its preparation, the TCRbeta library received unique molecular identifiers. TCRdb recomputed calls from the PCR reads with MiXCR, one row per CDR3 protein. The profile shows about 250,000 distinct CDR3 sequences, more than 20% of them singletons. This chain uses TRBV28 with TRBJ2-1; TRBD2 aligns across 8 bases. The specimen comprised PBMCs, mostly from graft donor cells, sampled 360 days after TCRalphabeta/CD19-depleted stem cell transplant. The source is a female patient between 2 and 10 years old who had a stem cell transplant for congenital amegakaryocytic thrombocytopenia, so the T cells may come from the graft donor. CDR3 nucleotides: TGTGCCAGCAGTTTATCGACGGGAGGGTGGTACAATGAGCAGTTCTTC. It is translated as CASSLSTGGWYNEQFF.